The 10 T cell receptor beta chains reported below all come from one sample, sequenced in a study of regulatory T cells in long-lasting Graves disease. Arm-PCR of CDR3 regions and iRepertoire HTBI primers were the basis on which TCR beta libraries were built. TCRdb independently ran MiXCR on the multiplex PCR reads; one entry per CDR3 protein. Of over 500,000 distinct CDR3 sequences in the sample, 16% are singletons; the top ten hold approximately 12%. Time point defined: newly diagnosed GD, antithyroid drugs for less than 3 months. Scientists built the TCR library using RNA that was extracted from PBMCs. These records were also assigned to another study, of T cells in Graves' hyperthyroidism and ophthalmopathy.

Sequencing used peripheral blood mononuclear cells (PBMCs), obtained at new diagnosis, from a patient treated with antithyroid drugs. All receptors derive from a man younger than 30 with Graves disease.

Many counts were recorded for this clonotype. A much larger clone lies one base from this, so it may be a read error. The rearrangement uses TRBV11-2 and TRBJ2-3; the D gene is possibly TRBD1 (6 bases). The CDR3 is 16 residues long. Germline CDR1 reads SGHAT; CDR2 reads FQNNGV. In nucleotides, the CDR3 is TGTGCCGGCAGCTTGTTCGTAGGGGGTAGCACAGATACGCAGTATTTT. Protein product: CAGSLFVGGSTDTQYF.

The sample holds one count of this clonotype. The chain carries TRBV30 and TRBJ2-6; D is undetermined. The CDR3 has 14 residues. In germline, CDR1 is GTSNPN, CDR2 SVGIG (reference sequence). Deletions cut 2 bases from V and 2 bases from J, with 7 bases between. The CDR3 bases are TGTGCCTGGAGTAGCAGTCCTGGGGCCAACGTCCTGACTTTC. Its translation: CAWSSSPGANVLTF.

This clonotype has just a few counts. The chain employs TRBV25-1 and TRBJ1-1; tentative D call: TRBD1 (5 bases). Per germline, CDR1 MGHDK and CDR2 SYGVNS. The V and J ends lost 11 bases and 6 bases respectively, with 13 bases between them. CDR3 size: 11 residues. This CDR3 is CASHVGAEAFF. The CDR3 coding sequence is TGTGCCTCACACGTGGGGGCTGAAGCTTTCTTT.

The sample holds many counts of this clonotype. CDR3 residues: CASSLEIYSYNEQFF. The CDR3 DNA reads as TGTGCCAGCAGCTTAGAGATTTACTCCTACAATGAGCAGTTCTTC. The chain recombines TRBV7-9 with TRBJ2-1; D is uncertain. V was cut by 1 base and J by 0 bases, with 7 bases left in between. Germline V lookup: CDR1 SEHNR, CDR2 FQNEAQ (reference sequence). This CDR3 contains 15 residues. Full variable domain (missing parts from reference TRBV7-9 and TRBJ2-1): DTGVSQNPRHKITKRGQNVTFRCDPISEHNRLYWYRQTLGQGPEFLTYFQNEAQLEKSRLLSDRFSAERPKGSFSTLEIQRTEQGDSAMYLCASSLEIYSYNEQFFGPGTRLTVL.

This clonotype was observed many times. V usage is TRBV30 and J usage is TRBJ2-7, with D unresolved. Germline V CDR1 and CDR2: GTSNPN, SVGIG (reference sequence). The CDR3 loop spans 12 amino acids. Trimming removed 4 bases from V and 2 bases from J, with 9 bases in between. In DNA, the CDR3 is TGTGCCTGGAATAAGGAGACCTACGAGCAGTACTTC. It encodes CAWNKETYEQYF.

This clonotype was seen at least ten times. The chain couples TRBV28 to TRBJ2-2, with a weak D call TRBD1 (5 bases). The CDR3 has 13 residues. Per germline, CDR1 MDHEN and CDR2 SYDVKM. Trimming cost V 6 bases and J 0 bases, with 5 bases left between them. CDR3 sequence (DNA): TGTGCCAGCAGGACAGCGAACACCGGGGAGCTGTTTTTT. It specifies CASRTANTGELFF.

This sequence joins TRBV29-1 and TRBJ2-1, with 9 bases aligning to TRBD1. With V trimmed by 1 base and J by 2 bases, 0 bases remained unmatched. The CDR3 length is 14 residues. Looked up from germline, CDR1 is SQVTM and CDR2 is ANQGSEA. CDR3 nucleotide sequence: TGCAGCGTTGAAGGGGACAGGGCCTACAATGAGCAGTTCTTC. This gives the protein CSVEGDRAYNEQFF.

In this sample, this clonotype turned up many times. One end of the junction varies from germline; a read error may be responsible. The V and J genes are TRBV11-2 and TRBJ2-1, with a tentative D call TRBD2 (6 bases). There are 15 residues in the CDR3. CDR1 and CDR2 (germline): SGHAT, FQNNGV. CDR3 DNA sequence: TGCGCCAGCAGCTTAGGGGCCGGGACTGCAAATGAGCAGTTCTTC. Its protein product is CASSLGAGTANEQFF.

This clonotype was counted many times. The chain joins TRBV11-1 to TRBJ2-7; the D gene is possibly TRBD2 (7 bases). The CDR3 is 16 residues long. Germline assignment: CDR1 SGHAT and CDR2 FQDESV (reference sequence). The V gene lost 5 bases and the J gene lost 0 bases, with 17 bases spanning the gap. Written as DNA, the CDR3 is TGTGCCAGCAGCCTCAATGGGGGGGGCTTCTCCTACGAGCAGTACTTC. As protein: CASSLNGGGFSYEQYF. Full variable domain (remainder filled in from reference TRBV11-1 and TRBJ2-7): EAEVAQSPRYKITEKSQAVAFWCDPISGHATLYWYRQILGQGPELLVQFQDESVVDDSQLPKDRFSAERLKGVDSTLKIQPAELGDSAMYLCASSLNGGGFSYEQYFGPGTRLTVT.

In its sample, this clonotype was seen many times. V usage is TRBV28 and J usage is TRBJ1-1; 8 bases align to TRBD1. Trimming cost V 4 bases and J 10 bases; bases outside gene matches: 14. The CDR3 covers 15 residues. Looked up from germline, CDR1 is MDHEN and CDR2 is SYDVKM. The CDR3 region has the DNA TGTGCCAGCAGTTATCTGGGACAGGCAGGGAGGGGAGCTTTCTTT. Encoded protein: CASSYLGQAGRGAFF.